This T cell receptor beta chain derives from a study of T cell changes during pregnancy in multiple sclerosis. This clone showed up just once. Sequenced by immunoSEQ multiplex PCR; TCRdb stores in-frame clones only, minus some. The sample lists about 79,000 clones, 85% to 95% occurring once. Germline-derived CDR1 and CDR2 are LGHNA and YNFKEQ. The CDR3 spans 14 residues. V lost 2 bases and J 6 bases, leaving 14 bases between the germline ends. The receptor was isolated from a female donor with multiple sclerosis, enrolled in a pregnancy study. The chain recombines TRBV4-2 with TRBJ2-7; D perhaps matches TRBD2 (7 bases). This specimen consisted of CD4+ T cells from peripheral blood mononuclear cells, obtained in the second trimester of pregnancy. CDR3 in DNA: TGTGCCAGCAGCCAAATAGGGGGGGTCGGCGAGCAGTACTTC. Protein sequence: CASSQIGGVGEQYF.